The next 9 T cell receptor beta chains were all read from a single sample in a study of early T cells in non-severe SARS-CoV-2 infection. MiXCR was run by TCRdb on the 5' RACE reads, yielding one entry per CDR3 protein. Of roughly 28,000 distinct CDR3 sequences in the sample, about 5% were seen once. Specimen: whole blood. The receptors originated from an adult who was a healthcare worker with PCR-confirmed SARS-CoV-2 infection or an uninfected control (not recorded which).

In its sample, this clonotype is medium-sized (0.01 to 0.1%). The chain recombines TRBV20-1 with TRBJ2-7; maybe TRBD2 (6 bases). The CDR3 runs 13 residues. Trimming removed 5 bases from V and 0 bases from J, with 11 bases in between. Germline V CDR1 and CDR2: DFQATT, SNEGSKA (reference sequence). The CDR3 sequence is CSAHRDSSYEQYF. The CDR3 DNA reads as TGCAGTGCTCACCGGGACTCCTCCTACGAGCAGTACTTC.

The chain combines TRBV6-5 with TRBJ2-1; possible D gene TRBD2, 6 bases. The V end lost 6 bases, the J end lost 6 bases, and 18 bases lay between the germline ends. The germline gives CDR1 MNHEY, CDR2 SVGAGI. This CDR3 spans 15 amino acids. DNA of the CDR3: TGTGCCAGCAGGTACCGGCGGGAATTAGTCAATGAGCAGTTCTTC. This codes for CASRYRRELVNEQFF.

Ten or more counts support this clonotype. This rearrangement joins TRBV7-9 to TRBJ2-7, with D unclear. The CDR3 totals 14 residues. Germline CDR1 reads SEHNR; CDR2 reads FQNEAQ (reference sequence). V gave up 4 bases and J gave up 5 bases, with 15 bases separating them. CDR3 in amino acids: CASSSTPSVHEQYF. Here the CDR3 DNA reads TGTGCCAGCAGCTCTACCCCCAGCGTACACGAGCAGTACTTC.

This clonotype showed up just a few times. The chain is built from TRBV3-1 and TRBJ2-7, with D unresolved. The CDR3 has 13 residues. Deletions cut 4 bases from V and 0 bases from J, with 7 bases between. Looked up from germline, CDR1 is LGHDT and CDR2 is YNNKEL (reference sequence). Here the CDR3 DNA reads TGTGCCAGCAGCCCTTCGAACTCCTACGAGCAGTACTTC. It encodes CASSPSNSYEQYF.

CDR3 in amino acids: CASSLGIRRIYEQYF. The CDR3 nucleotides read TGTGCCAGCAGTTTGGGGATTAGACGGATCTACGAGCAGTACTTC. V and J are TRBV28 and TRBJ2-7; no clear D. The V gene's germline CDR1 is MDHEN and CDR2 SYDVKM. V lost 3 bases to trimming and J lost 3 bases, with 15 bases between them. The CDR3 has 15 amino acids. Full variable domain (outside the CDR3, taken from reference TRBV28 and TRBJ2-7): DVKVTQSSRYLVKRTGEKVFLECVQDMDHENMFWYRQDPGLGLRLIYFSYDVKMKEKGDIPEGYSVSREKKERFSLILESASTNQTSMYLCASSLGIRRIYEQYFGPGTRLTVT.

This clonotype showed up many times. The chain joins TRBV7-2 to TRBJ1-1; 8 nucleotides match TRBD1. This CDR3 contains 14 residues. V trimming: 3 bases; J trimming: 3 bases; junction bases outside the gene matches: 3. The germline V gene encodes CDR1 SGHTA and CDR2 FQGNSA. The CDR3 loop reads CASSFNRGYTEAFF. The CDR3 region has the DNA TGTGCCAGCAGCTTCAACAGGGGGTACACTGAAGCTTTCTTT.

This clonotype was recorded a few times. J is TRBJ2-7 and V is TRBV29-1, with 8 bases matching TRBD2. This CDR3 spans 14 amino acids. CDR1 SQVTM and CDR2 ANQGSEA come from the germline V gene. Trimming at V came to 1 base and at J to 0 bases, leaving 2 bases not matched to a gene. CDR3 DNA sequence: TGCAGCGTTGAAGTAGCGGGGTTCTCCTACGAGCAGTACTTC. This gives the protein CSVEVAGFSYEQYF.

This clonotype showed up just a few times. The V gene is TRBV28, the J gene TRBJ1-5; 7 positions match TRBD1. The V gene end was trimmed by 6 bases and the J gene end by 2 bases; junction bases not matched to a gene: 4. CDR1 is MDHEN and CDR2 is SYDVKM in the germline V gene. The CDR3 consists of 14 residues. CDR3 protein: CASSERGRNQPQHF. CDR3 DNA sequence: TGTGCCAGCAGCGAAAGGGGGCGCAATCAGCCCCAGCATTTT.

In this sample, this clonotype turned up a few times. At one boundary the junction diverges from the germline segment, which might be a read error. The chain combines TRBV4-2 with TRBJ2-2, with TRBD2 identical over 10 bases. Germline CDR1 reads LGHNA; CDR2 reads YNFKEQ. The CDR3 has 15 amino acids. CDR3 sequence (DNA): TGTGCCAGCAGTCAAGGAAGCGGGGGGGCCGGGGAGCTGTTTTTT. It encodes CASSQGSGGAGELFF.